A single T cell receptor beta chain is shown here with its context. The sample originates from a study of blood T cell repertoires in COVID-19. The overall study: Collection of acute and convalescent COVID-19 samples took place in the United States, Italy and Spain. PBMCs, B-cell-depleted T cells, or T cells provided the cDNA or gDNA that made up the material.

The CDR3 has 13 amino acids. V gave up 5 bases and J gave up 3 bases; unmatched junction bases: 3. The germline V gene has CDR1 SNHLY and CDR2 FYNNEI. Original methodology: Nucleated cell counts were estimated from reference gene primer amplification. Clones were read by immunoSEQ multiplex PCR, and TCRdb kept only the in-frame ones, dropping some. From that table come the V and J calls and clone size; the DNA was used to work out D and trimming. The data show 100,000 to 150,000 clones, around 80% seen once. This clonotype was sampled from a man older than 75 with active or convalescent COVID-19. Sequenced: peripheral blood. The rearrangement links TRBV2 to TRBJ2-7, with 8 bases matching TRBD1. DNA for the CDR3: TGTGCCAGCAGTTTCGACAGGGGCTACGAGCAGTACTTC. It yields the protein CASSFDRGYEQYF.